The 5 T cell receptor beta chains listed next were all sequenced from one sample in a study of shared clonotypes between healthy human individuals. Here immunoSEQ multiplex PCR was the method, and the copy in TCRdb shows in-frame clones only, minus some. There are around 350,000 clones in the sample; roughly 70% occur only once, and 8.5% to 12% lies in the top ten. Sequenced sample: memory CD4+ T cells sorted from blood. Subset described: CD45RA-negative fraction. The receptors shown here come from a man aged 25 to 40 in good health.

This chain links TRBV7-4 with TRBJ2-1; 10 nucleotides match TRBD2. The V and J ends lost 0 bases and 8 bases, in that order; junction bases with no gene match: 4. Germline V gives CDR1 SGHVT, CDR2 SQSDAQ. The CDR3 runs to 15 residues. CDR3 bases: TGTGCCAGCAGCTTAGCTAGCGGGAGGATCGATGAGCAGTTCTTC. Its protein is CASSLASGRIDEQFF. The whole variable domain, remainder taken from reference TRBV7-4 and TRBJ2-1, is GAGVSQSPRYKVAKRGRDVALRCDSISGHVTLYWYRQTLGQGSEVLTYSQSDAQRDKSGRPSGRFSAERPERSVSTLKIQRTEQGDSAVYLCASSLASGRIDEQFFGPGTRLTVL.

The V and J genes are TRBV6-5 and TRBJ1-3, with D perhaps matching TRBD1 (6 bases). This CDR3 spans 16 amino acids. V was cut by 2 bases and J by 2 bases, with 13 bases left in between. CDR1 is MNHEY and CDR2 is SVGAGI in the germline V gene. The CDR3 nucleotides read TGTGCCAGCAGTTACCGGGACACAGGGACTGGAAACACCATATATTTT. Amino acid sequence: CASSYRDTGTGNTIYF.

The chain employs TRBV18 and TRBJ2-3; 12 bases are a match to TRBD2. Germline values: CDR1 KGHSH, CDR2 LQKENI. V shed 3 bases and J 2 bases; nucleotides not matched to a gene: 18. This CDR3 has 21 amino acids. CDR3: CASSPVYGRLAGVGATDTQYF. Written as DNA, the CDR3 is TGTGCCAGCTCACCGGTATATGGGCGACTAGCGGGAGTTGGGGCCACAGATACGCAGTATTTT.

This chain's CDR3 is CASSLGTSGSTYTDTQYF. In nucleotides, the CDR3 is TGTGCCAGCAGCCTTGGGACTAGCGGGAGTACCTACACAGATACGCAGTATTTT. This rearrangement joins TRBV11-3 to TRBJ2-3, with 14 bases lining up with TRBD2. Trimming took 5 bases from V and 2 from J; bases not matched to a gene: 9. The germline gives CDR1 SGHNT, CDR2 YENEEA. CDR3 length: 18 residues.

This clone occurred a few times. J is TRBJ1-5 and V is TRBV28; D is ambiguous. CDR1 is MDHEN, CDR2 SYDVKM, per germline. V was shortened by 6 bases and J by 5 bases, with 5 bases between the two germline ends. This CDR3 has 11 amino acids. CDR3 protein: CASSTYQPQHF. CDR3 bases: TGTGCCAGCAGCACCTATCAGCCCCAGCATTTT.